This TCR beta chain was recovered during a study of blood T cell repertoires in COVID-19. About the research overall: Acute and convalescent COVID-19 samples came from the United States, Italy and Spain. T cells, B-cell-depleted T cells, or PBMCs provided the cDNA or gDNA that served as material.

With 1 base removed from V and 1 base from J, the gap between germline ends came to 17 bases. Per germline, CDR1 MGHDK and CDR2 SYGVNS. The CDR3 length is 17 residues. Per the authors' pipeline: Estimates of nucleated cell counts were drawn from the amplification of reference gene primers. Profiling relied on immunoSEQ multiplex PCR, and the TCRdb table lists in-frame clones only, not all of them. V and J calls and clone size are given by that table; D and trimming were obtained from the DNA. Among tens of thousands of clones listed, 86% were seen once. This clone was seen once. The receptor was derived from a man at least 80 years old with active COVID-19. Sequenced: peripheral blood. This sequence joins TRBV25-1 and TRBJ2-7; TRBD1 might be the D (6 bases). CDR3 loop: CASSEFPTGTYSYEQYF. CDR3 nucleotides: TGTGCCAGCAGTGAATTCCCAACCGGGACATATTCCTACGAGCAGTACTTC.